This T cell receptor beta chain came from a study of CD8 T cells in ankylosing spondylitis. Findings and caveats of the study: Matched ankylosing spondylitis synovial fluid reportedly showed significant enrichment of disease-linked clones. Blood of patients with ankylosing spondylitis appeared to be characterized by a TCR beta motif of eight highly homologous variants.

Libraries of TCR beta came from quantitative 5'-RACE with molecular barcodes. MiXCR was run by TCRdb on the 5' RACE reads, yielding one entry per CDR3 protein. The sample includes roughly 130,000 distinct CDR3 sequences, roughly 13% of them seen just once. This clonotype has a count of ten or more. Antigen unknown. The germline gives CDR1 SQVTM, CDR2 ANQGSEA. Trimming cost V 5 bases and J 1 base; bases outside gene matches: 1. The CDR3 has 12 amino acids. The receptor comes from a female donor with ankylosing spondylitis or in good health (not recorded which). This chain joins TRBV29-1 and TRBJ1-1; 7 bases line up with TRBD1. What was sequenced was blood, either unsorted or a sorted T cell fraction (not recorded which). CDR3 residues: CSVTGANTEAFF. The CDR3 nucleotides read TGCAGCGTTACAGGGGCGAACACTGAAGCTTTCTTT. The full variable domain, in which reference TRBV29-1 and TRBJ1-1 provide the parts outside the CDR3, is SAVISQKPSRDICQRGTSLTIQCQVDSQVTMMFWYRQQPGQSLTLIATANQGSEATYESGFVIDKFPISRPNLTFSTLTVSNMSPEDSSIYLCSVTGANTEAFFGQGTRLTVV.